This TCR beta chain appears in the sequencing data of a study of PD-L1 blockade in urothelial cancer. TCRdb's table, derived via immunoSEQ multiplex PCR, lists solely in-frame clones and lacks some. The table includes 75,000 to 90,000 clones, roughly 80% detected once. This clone was found once. Patients presented with locally advanced or metastatic urothelial carcinoma. V gave up 6 bases and J gave up 3 bases; unmatched junction bases: 11. Germline V gene lookup returns CDR1 LNHDA and CDR2 SQIVND (reference sequence). CDR3 length: 16 residues. J is TRBJ2-3 and V is TRBV19; TRBD2 matches 8 bases. This material consisted of PBMCs, taken around atezolizumab (anti-PD-L1) treatment. The receptor comes from a man aged 65-85 years with urothelial cancer. The CDR3 loop reads CASRGGWGLGTDTQYF. As DNA, the CDR3 is TGTGCCAGTAGAGGGGGTTGGGGACTAGGAACAGATACGCAGTATTTT. Filled out from reference TRBV19 and TRBJ2-3, the complete variable domain reads DGGITQSPKYLFRKEGQNVTLSCEQNLNHDAMYWYRQDPGQGLRLIYYSQIVNDFQKGDIAEGYSVSREKKESFPLTVTSAQKNPTAFYLCASRGGWGLGTDTQYFGPGTRLTVL.